These 29 T cell receptor beta chains were sequenced from one sample in a study of blood T cell repertoires in COVID-19. The repertoire was sequenced with immunoSEQ multiplex PCR; TCRdb's copy has only in-frame clones and lacks some. This sample carries roughly 50,000 clones, around 80% of them seen once, and the ten largest clones take around three fifths. Material: peripheral blood. These receptors originate from a man in his 70s with acute or convalescent COVID-19.

CDR3: CASSSGLLNEQFF. CDR3 DNA sequence: TGTGCCAGCAGTTCCGGACTCCTCAATGAGCAGTTCTTC. The V gene is TRBV6-2 or TRBV6-3, the J gene TRBJ2-1; tentative D call: TRBD2 (5 bases). From germline, CDR1 is MNHEY and CDR2 SVGEGT. V lost 4 bases, J lost 6 bases, and 10 bases lay in between. The CDR3 is 13 amino acids.

J is TRBJ1-5 and V is TRBV28, with 7 bases identical to TRBD1. The junction had 4 bases not matched to a gene; V was cut back by 5 bases and J by 0 bases. This CDR3 spans 15 amino acids. The germline V gene encodes CDR1 MDHEN and CDR2 SYDVKM. CDR3 amino acids: CASSRTGLSNQPQHF. DNA of the CDR3: TGTGCCAGCAGTCGGACAGGCCTTAGCAATCAGCCCCAGCATTTT.

This chain links TRBV6-5 with TRBJ1-2; 7 nucleotides agree with TRBD1. The V gene's germline CDR1 is MNHEY and CDR2 SVGAGI. J was trimmed by 4 bases and V by 5 bases; bases with no gene match: 4. This CDR3 has 13 residues. In nucleotides, the CDR3 is TGTGCCAGCAGTCAGGGACAGTCCTATGGCTACACCTTC. It is translated as CASSQGQSYGYTF.

The CDR3 DNA follows: TGTGCCAGCAGCACTTCGGACAGGGAGGCTAACGAGCAGTACTTC. It yields the protein CASSTSDREANEQYF. This chain joins TRBV21-1 and TRBJ2-7; the table's TRBD1 call for D was not verified on the DNA. TRBV21-1 is a pseudogene segment. This CDR3 comprises 15 residues.

This clone was picked up one time. The chain carries TRBV19 and TRBJ2-7; 10 nucleotides match TRBD2. Germline assignment: CDR1 LNHDA and CDR2 SQIVND (reference sequence). The ends lost 1 base at V and 3 bases at J; junction bases unmatched: 3. This CDR3 comprises 15 residues. The CDR3 DNA sequence: TGTGCCAGTAGTATAGTGGCTAGCGGGAGCTACGAGCAGTACTTC. Translated: CASSIVASGSYEQYF. The whole variable domain, filled in from reference TRBV19 and TRBJ2-7, reads DGGITQSPKYLFRKEGQNVTLSCEQNLNHDAMYWYRQDPGQGLRLIYYSQIVNDFQKGDIAEGYSVSREKKESFPLTVTSAQKNPTAFYLCASSIVASGSYEQYFGPGTRLTVT.

The V gene is TRBV18, the J gene TRBJ1-1, with 10 bases identical to TRBD1. The J segment lost 4 bases and the V segment lost 4 bases, leaving 9 bases of the junction unmatched. The CDR3 loop spans 16 amino acids. Germline values: CDR1 KGHSH, CDR2 LQKENI. The CDR3 spells CASSLGQGGAGTEAFF. The CDR3 nucleotides read TGTGCCAGCTCACTCGGACAGGGGGGAGCGGGCACTGAAGCTTTCTTT.

This clone has just one count. This chain links TRBV30 with TRBJ1-4; the D gene is possibly TRBD1 (6 bases). Germline-derived CDR1 and CDR2 are GTSNPN and SVGIG (reference sequence). V was shortened by 3 bases and J by 6 bases, with 14 bases between the two germline ends. The CDR3 sequence is 14 residues long. In DNA form, the CDR3 reads TGTGCCTGGAGGCCATCGGGACAATATGAAAAACTGTTTTTT. It translates to CAWRPSGQYEKLFF.

The CDR3 coding sequence is TGTGCCAGCAGTTACGAGAAGGGGGATCAGCCCCAGCATTTT. It is translated as CASSYEKGDQPQHF. This sequence joins TRBV6-5 and TRBJ1-5; D possibly corresponds to TRBD1 (6 bases). Germline V gives CDR1 MNHEY, CDR2 SVGAGI. With 2 bases removed from V and 5 bases from J, the gap between germline ends came to 10 bases. The length of the CDR3 is 14 residues.

This clone was seen just once. The rearrangement joins TRBV3-1 (or the pseudogene TRBV3-2) to TRBJ1-2, with a tentative D call TRBD1 (5 bases). Germline-derived CDR1 and CDR2 are LGHDT and YNNKEL (reference sequence). This CDR3 contains 17 residues. V was trimmed by 8 bases and J by 7 bases, leaving 29 bases between them. The CDR3 loop is CASAPVSRGRDYGGYTF. CDR3 sequence (DNA): TGTGCCAGCGCTCCCGTTAGTCGAGGACGGGACTATGGTGGCTACACCTTC.

This chain's CDR3 is CASSEALAEAQETQYF. The CDR3 DNA reads as TGTGCCAGCAGTGAAGCGCTAGCGGAGGCCCAAGAGACCCAGTACTTC. This chain joins TRBV6-1 and TRBJ2-5, with 7 positions matching TRBD2. Germline V gene data show CDR1 as MNHNS and CDR2 as SASEGT. The length of the CDR3 is 16 residues. J was trimmed by 1 base and V by 0 bases; bases with no gene match: 5.

The J gene is TRBJ1-2, the V gene TRBV27, with D unclear. The CDR3 has 13 residues. Germline loops: CDR1 MNHEY, CDR2 SMNVEV (reference sequence). Trimming removed 2 bases from V and 2 bases from J, with 6 bases in between. For the CDR3, the DNA is TGTGCCAGCAGTTTAACAGAAAACTATGGCTACACCTTC. This translates into CASSLTENYGYTF.

This rearrangement joins TRBV11-2 to TRBJ1-5; the D is unclear. Germline CDR1 is SGHAT and CDR2 is FQNNGV. Trimming cost V 10 bases and J 2 bases, with 12 bases left between them. CDR3 length: 13 amino acids. DNA of the CDR3: TGTGCCACCCTCGGTGTGTGCAATCAGCCCCAGCATTTT. This sequence encodes CATLGVCNQPQHF.

This clone was recorded at least ten times. V usage is TRBV3-1 (or the pseudogene TRBV3-2) and J usage is TRBJ2-7, with a possible D match to TRBD2 (6 bases). V was shortened by 1 base and J by 2 bases, with 9 bases between the two germline ends. CDR3 size: 14 residues. The germline CDR1 and CDR2 sequences are LGHDT and YNNKEL (reference sequence). The CDR3 DNA reads TGTGCCAGCAGCCAAGTTGCGGGAACCTACGAGCAGTACTTC. Its protein product is CASSQVAGTYEQYF.

The chain recombines TRBV9 with TRBJ2-2, with a tentative D call TRBD2 (6 bases). Germline V gives CDR1 SGDLS, CDR2 YYNGEE. The CDR3 totals 14 residues. The V end was cut by 0 bases, the J end by 6 bases, with 9 bases between. The CDR3 loop is CASSVDGGSGELFF. Here the CDR3 DNA reads TGTGCCAGCAGCGTAGATGGAGGGTCCGGGGAGCTGTTTTTT.

The chain couples TRBV12-3 or TRBV12-4 to TRBJ2-7; D not resolved. The V end lost 6 bases, the J end lost 3 bases, and 9 bases lay between the germline ends. The CDR3 totals 12 residues. The CDR3 DNA reads as TGTGCCAGCAGCCTATTTGACTACGAGCAGTACTTC. Its protein product is CASSLFDYEQYF.

The chain recombines TRBV6-5 with TRBJ1-2, with D perhaps matching TRBD1 (5 bases). Germline CDR1 is MNHEY and CDR2 is SVGAGI. The germline V and J ends were trimmed by 6 bases and 10 bases, with 18 bases remaining between them. This CDR3 comprises 13 residues. The CDR3 reads CASRVDSTFVYTF. DNA for the CDR3: TGTGCCAGCAGGGTTGACAGCACATTCGTCTACACCTTC.

CDR3 bases: TGCGCCAGCAGCCAACTCACAGGGGGTAGTACCTATGGCTACACCTTC. Its translation is CASSQLTGGSTYGYTF. The chain combines TRBV4-1 with TRBJ1-2, with TRBD1 identical over 8 bases. The ends lost 2 bases at V and 4 bases at J; junction bases unmatched: 9. The CDR3 runs 16 residues. Germline V gives CDR1 MGHRA, CDR2 YSYEKL.

The chain uses TRBV5-1 and TRBJ1-4, with D maybe TRBD1 (6 bases). From germline, CDR1 is SGHRS and CDR2 YFSETQ. CDR3 length: 12 residues. Trimming stripped 2 bases from V and 8 bases from J, with 7 bases between. The CDR3 DNA is TGCGCCAGCAGCTTAAGGGGGGAAAAACTGTTTTTT. This codes for CASSLRGEKLFF.

This sequence joins TRBV7-2 and TRBJ1-1, with TRBD1 as a possible D gene (5 bases). The germline V and J ends were trimmed by 6 bases and 1 base, with 9 bases remaining between them. This CDR3 has 13 residues. Germline V gene sequence: CDR1 SGHTA, CDR2 FQGNSA. The CDR3 bases are TGTGCCAGCAGGATACAGGAGAACACTGAAGCTTTCTTT. Residues: CASRIQENTEAFF.

The chain carries TRBV15 and TRBJ1-1; no definite D call. Germline V lookup: CDR1 LNHNV, CDR2 YYDKDF (reference sequence). This CDR3 has 14 amino acids. V lost 0 bases to trimming and J lost 4 bases, with 9 bases between them. CDR3 in amino acids: CATSRDISPTEAFF. Written as DNA, the CDR3 is TGTGCCACCAGCAGAGATATATCCCCCACTGAAGCTTTCTTT.

The chain links TRBV6-2 or TRBV6-3 to TRBJ1-3; D might be TRBD1 (6 bases). Deletions cut 2 bases from V and 5 bases from J, with 10 bases between. The CDR3 has 14 residues. Germline CDR1 and CDR2: MNHEY and SVGEGT. The CDR3 sequence is CASSYGTRRNTIYF. CDR3 in DNA: TGTGCCAGCAGTTACGGGACAAGGAGAAACACCATATATTTT.

The chain couples TRBV2 to TRBJ2-7; possible D gene TRBD2, 5 bases. CDR1 is SNHLY, CDR2 FYNNEI, per germline. Trimming stripped 7 bases from V and 3 bases from J, with 10 bases between. This CDR3 spans 12 amino acids. CDR3 bases: TGTGCCAGCAACCCGGCGGGCTACGAGCAGTACTTC. Translated: CASNPAGYEQYF.

This clone was seen just once. CDR3 protein: CASSQEASGAYEQYF. Here the CDR3 DNA reads TGCGCCAGCAGCCAAGAGGCTAGCGGGGCCTACGAGCAGTACTTC. The rearrangement uses TRBV4-3 and TRBJ2-7, with 9 bases lining up with TRBD2. With 0 bases clipped from V and 2 bases from J, the junction kept 2 bases outside the gene matches. Looked up from germline, CDR1 is LGHNA and CDR2 is YSLEER. CDR3 length: 15 amino acids.

The chain recombines TRBV5-6 with TRBJ1-4; 7 bases line up with TRBD1. Germline lookup yields CDR1 SGHDT and CDR2 YYEEEE. The CDR3 sequence is 16 residues long. With V trimmed by 2 bases and J by 7 bases, 11 bases remained unmatched. The CDR3 region has the DNA TGTGCCAGCAGCTTCGGACCGGGACAGACGGCTGAAAAACTGTTTTTT. This encodes CASSFGPGQTAEKLFF.

J is TRBJ1-5 and V is TRBV6-5, with TRBD1 matching over 7 bases. This CDR3 is built from 15 residues. The junction had 5 bases not matched to a gene; V was cut back by 2 bases and J by 4 bases. Germline values: CDR1 MNHEY, CDR2 SVGAGI. This chain's CDR3 is CASSYTDRRNQPQHF. CDR3 bases: TGTGCCAGCAGTTACACGGACAGGAGAAATCAGCCCCAGCATTTT.

CDR3 nucleotides: TGCGCCAGCAGTCGACAGGCCGGGACTGAAGCTTTCTTT. It codes for CASSRQAGTEAFF. The chain links TRBV10-1 to TRBJ1-1; D is perhaps TRBD1 (6 bases). The CDR3 runs to 13 residues. The germline CDR1 and CDR2 sequences are WNHNN and SYGVQD (reference sequence). Trimming cost V 5 bases and J 5 bases, with 12 bases left between them.

This chain links TRBV6-5 with TRBJ1-1; D may be TRBD1 (6 bases). The germline CDR1 and CDR2 sequences are MNHEY and SVGAGI. Trimming pared 6 bases from V and 7 bases from J, leaving 12 bases between. CDR3 length: 12 amino acids. The CDR3 loop reads CASRLDRVEAFF. Written as DNA, the CDR3 is TGTGCCAGCAGGCTGGACAGAGTTGAAGCTTTCTTT.

This chain uses TRBV4-2 with TRBJ2-6, with TRBD1 as a possible D gene (7 bases). Germline lookup yields CDR1 LGHNA and CDR2 YNFKEQ. V gave up 6 bases and J gave up 1 base, with 13 bases separating them. This CDR3 is 16 amino acids long. CDR3 region: CASSRRGRSGANVLTF. The DNA of the CDR3 is TGTGCCAGCAGTCGCAGGGGGAGGTCTGGGGCCAACGTCCTGACTTTC.

The chain links TRBV7-2 to TRBJ2-4, with 7 bases fitting TRBD2. Per the germline V gene, CDR1 is SGHTA and CDR2 is FQGNSA. Losses at the gene ends were 1 base for V and 0 bases for J; bases not matched to a gene: 12. The CDR3 runs 19 residues. The CDR3 bases are TGTGCCAGCAGCTTAGGGAACGGGAGGAAGGGGCTAGCCAAAAACATTCAGTACTTC. Its protein product is CASSLGNGRKGLAKNIQYF.